The clone carrying this TCR beta chain turned up a few times. Antigen unknown. V shed 5 bases and J shed 1 base, with 10 bases lying between them. The CDR3 contains 13 residues. CDR1 and CDR2 (germline): SGHDT, YYEEEE. TCRdb recomputed calls from the reads with MiXCR, one row per CDR3 protein. The table records 35,000 to 55,000 distinct CDR3 sequences, roughly a fifth of them present only once. These data belong to a study of T cell repertoires in cytomegalovirus infection. Sequencing used CD8+ T cells from cultured PBMCs, obtained from culture after CMV antigen stimulation. The TCR originated in a human donor in good health (CMV status not recorded). Some clones in this sample may be carry-over from other donors' samples. The V and J genes are TRBV5-6 and TRBJ2-7; D uncertain. The CDR3 here is CASSTPRSYEQYF. DNA of the CDR3: TGTGCCAGCAGTACGCCCCGATCCTACGAGCAGTACTTC.